Listed below are T cell receptor beta chains from one sample, sequenced in a study of Ad26.COV2.S vaccination and SARS-CoV-2 variants. The data were produced by immunoSEQ multiplex PCR, yet TCRdb's version contains in-frame clones alone and is incomplete. The data contain 350,000 to 450,000 clones, 80% to 90% of them singletons. The sample was peripheral blood, taken in a trial of Ad26.COV2.S vaccine versus placebo. The receptors here all came from a person aged 18 to 59 who received the Ad26.COV2.S COVID-19 vaccine or a placebo. Each CDR3 is given with its conserved first and last residue. D genes are given only for firm matches. Clone size appears in some rows only: once, few, many, or a class for an expanded clone.

clone size	CDR3 length	D gene	J gene	V gene	CDR3 protein	CDR3 DNA
once	13	.	TRBJ1-6	TRBV30	CAWSVLKDSPLHF	TGTGCCTGGAGTGTTTTGAAAGATTCACCCCTCCACTTT
.	17	TRBD1	TRBJ1-1	TRBV5-4	CASSLDRGGALHTEAFF	TGTGCCAGCAGCTTGGACAGGGGAGGGGCCCTGCACACTGAAGCTTTCTTT
.	14	.	TRBJ1-1	TRBV28	CASSLFADDTEAFF	TGTGCCAGCAGTTTATTCGCAGACGACACTGAAGCTTTCTTT
.	15	.	TRBJ2-3	TRBV27	CASSLEGFGTDTQYF	TGTGCCAGCAGTTTGGAGGGTTTCGGCACAGATACGCAGTATTTT
.	14	TRBD1	TRBJ1-2	TRBV5-4	CASSLGEGASGYTF	TGTGCCAGCAGCTTGGGGGAGGGGGCGAGCGGCTACACCTTC
.	12	.	TRBJ2-3	TRBV4-1	CASSRGLDTQYF	TGCGCCAGCAGCCGTGGATTAGATACGCAGTATTTT
few	15	TRBD1	TRBJ2-4	TRBV2	CASSASGGGKNIQYF	TGTGCCAGCAGTGCCTCAGGGGGCGGCAAAAACATTCAGTACTTC
.	16	.	TRBJ2-5	TRBV9	CASSVAPLSPQETQYF	TGTGCCAGCAGCGTTGCCCCCTTGTCCCCCCAAGAGACCCAGTACTTC
.	16	.	TRBJ2-1	TRBV5-6	CASSPDIARGGNEQFF	TGTGCCAGCAGCCCCGATATAGCACGAGGAGGGAATGAGCAGTTCTTC
.	14	.	TRBJ2-2	TRBV27	CATRSQGNTGELFF	TGTGCCACCAGGTCGCAGGGGAACACCGGGGAGCTGTTTTTT
.	13	.	TRBJ2-7	TRBV6-1	CASSERGPYEQYF	TGTGCCAGCAGTGAGAGGGGCCCCTACGAGCAGTACTTC
.	16	TRBD1	TRBJ1-4	TRBV4-1	CASSQGQGIWYEKLFF	TGCGCCAGCAGCCAGGGACAGGGGATTTGGTATGAAAAACTGTTTTTT
.	14	TRBD1	TRBJ2-7	TRBV4-1	CASSQQGQGYEQYF	TGCGCCAGCAGCCAACAGGGACAGGGGTACGAGCAGTACTTC
.	14	.	TRBJ2-7	TRBV30	CAWSVGGTEYEQYF	TGTGCCTGGAGTGTAGGCGGGACCGAATACGAGCAGTACTTC
.	13	.	TRBJ2-1	TRBV7-2	CASSLEREEGMFF	TGTGCCAGCAGTCTAGAACGTGAAGAGGGAATGTTCTTC
.	18	.	TRBJ1-2	TRBV7-2	CASSSPSGRVRGYYGYTF	TGTGCCAGCAGCTCCCCGTCCGGGAGAGTACGGGGTTACTATGGCTACACCTTC
once	14	TRBD2	TRBJ2-1	TRBV5-1	CASLRLAGANEQFF	TGCGCCAGCCTCCGACTAGCGGGAGCCAATGAGCAGTTCTTC
once	14	TRBD1	TRBJ1-6	TRBV27	CASSRDREGSPLHF	TGTGCCAGCAGTCGGGACAGGGAGGGTTCACCCCTCCACTTT
many	13	TRBD1	TRBJ1-5	TRBV18	CASSPTGDPPQHF	TGTGCCAGCTCACCGACAGGGGATCCGCCCCAGCATTTT
.	14	.	TRBJ1-1	TRBV3-1/TRBV3-2	CASSQFTANTEAFF	TGTGCCAGCAGCCAGTTTACGGCGAACACTGAAGCTTTCTTT
.	15	.	TRBJ2-5	TRBV6-2/TRBV6-3	CASSYSIIACETQYF	TGTGCCAGCAGTTACTCGATAATAGCGTGTGAGACCCAGTACTTC
.	14	.	TRBJ1-2	TRBV9	CASSPSPVSYGYTF	TGTGCCAGCAGCCCATCCCCAGTTAGCTATGGCTACACCTTC